A selection of T cell receptor beta chains follows, all from one sample in a study of blood T cell repertoires in COVID-19. Measured with immunoSEQ multiplex PCR; TCRdb has only the in-frame clones, and not every one. The sample includes 150,000 to 200,000 clones, less than 90% of them seen just once. Sequenced sample: peripheral blood. The origin of the receptors is a woman in her 70s with COVID-19, enrolled during active disease. CDR3s include the opening cysteine and the closing phenylalanine or tryptophan. The D gene is left open where the match is weak. Only some rows state a clone size, as once, few, many or a class for expanded clones.

TRBD1 | TRBJ2-3 | - | TRBV6-5 | TGTGCCAGCACTACCGGGACAGGGAACACAGATACGCAGTATTTT | CASTTGTGNTDTQYF
TRBD1 | TRBJ1-1 | - | TRBV18 | TGTGCCAGCTCACCTGGGACAGTGAACACTGAAGCTTTCTTT | CASSPGTVNTEAFF
TRBD2 | TRBJ2-2 | - | TRBV10-3 | TGTGCCATCAGTGAGTTCGCTAGCGGGACCGGGGAGCTGTTTTTT | CAISEFASGTGELFF
- | TRBJ1-2 | - | TRBV5-4 | TGTGCCAGCAGCGCAGGGTGGGGAGGTGGCTACACCTTC | CASSAGWGGGYTF
- | TRBJ1-2 | - | TRBV29-1 | TGCAGCGTTGGGCCTTTAAATGGCTACACCTTC | CSVGPLNGYTF
- | TRBJ1-1 | - | TRBV6-5 | TGTGCCAGCACCCCCGGCGGGGGAAAAGCTTTCTTT | CASTPGGGKAFF
TRBD2 | TRBJ2-7 | - | TRBV30 | TGTGCCTGGAAACCGCTTGCTAGCGGGACCCTGACCTACGAGCAGTACTTC | CAWKPLASGTLTYEQYF
- | TRBJ2-1 | once | TRBV11-3 | TGTGCCAGCAGCTCTCATGGGGGGACGCCATTCAATGAGCAGTTCTTC | CASSSHGGTPFNEQFF
TRBD1 | TRBJ1-1 | - | TRBV7-9 | TGTGCCAGCAGCGGGGACGACAGGGTTGAAGCTTTCTTT | CASSGDDRVEAFF
- | TRBJ1-3 | - | TRBV6-5 | TGTGCCAGCACGGGGTCTGGAAACACCATATATTTT | CASTGSGNTIYF
- | TRBJ1-1 | - | TRBV5-1 | TGCGCCAGCAGCACCGGACAGCCGAACACTGAAGCTTTCTTT | CASSTGQPNTEAFF
- | TRBJ2-1 | - | TRBV4-1 | TGCGCCAGCAGCCCAAGATCTAGGCCGGACAATGAGCAGTTCTTC | CASSPRSRPDNEQFF
TRBD2 | TRBJ2-1 | - | TRBV5-1 | TGCGCCAGCAGCACTAGCGGGGGGGCTTTTAATGAGCAGTTCTTC | CASSTSGGAFNEQFF
TRBD2 | TRBJ2-7 | - | TRBV3-1/TRBV3-2 | TGTGCCAGCAGCTTTAGGACTAGCGGGACTTACGAGCAGTACTTC | CASSFRTSGTYEQYF
TRBD1 | TRBJ2-2 | - | TRBV28 | TGTGCCAGCAGTCCGACGACAGGGGCCGGGGAGCTGTTTTTT | CASSPTTGAGELFF
TRBD2 | TRBJ2-1 | - | TRBV28 | TGTGCCAGCAGTTTGACTAGCGGGGTTGGGCATGAGCAGTTCTTC | CASSLTSGVGHEQFF
- | TRBJ2-7 | - | TRBV7-2 | TGTGCCAGCAGCTTAGTCGGGCTAGCGGAGCAGTACTTC | CASSLVGLAEQYF
- | TRBJ1-2 | - | TRBV27 | TGTGCCAGCAGTCGGGGGTTTGACTATGGCTACACCTTC | CASSRGFDYGYTF
- | TRBJ1-5 | - | TRBV9 | TGTGCCACGTCCTCAGCGGGCAATCAGCCCCAGCATTTT | CATSSAGNQPQHF
TRBD2 | TRBJ2-1 | - | TRBV2 | TGTGCCAGCAGGTTGACTAGCGGGAATCGAAATGAGCAGTTCTTC | CASRLTSGNRNEQFF
- | TRBJ2-1 | - | TRBV4-1 | TGCGCCAGCAGCCGAGAAGTAGTAGTCGATGAGCAGTTCTTC | CASSREVVVDEQFF
- | TRBJ1-5 | - | TRBV6-2/TRBV6-3 | TGTGCTAGCAGTTACGCGCAGGGAAGTCAGCCCCAGCATTTT | CASSYAQGSQPQHF
TRBD1 | TRBJ1-5 | few | TRBV9 | TGTGCCAGCAGCGGACAGGGGGCAGGTCAGCCCCAGCATTTT | CASSGQGAGQPQHF
- | TRBJ2-5 | - | TRBV12-3/TRBV12-4 | TGTGCCAGCAGTACTTACAGGGAAGAGACCCAGTACTTC | CASSTYREETQYF
- | TRBJ1-5 | - | TRBV18 | TGTGCCAGCTCACAAGATATCAGACAGCCCCAGCATTTT | CASSQDIRQPQHF
- | TRBJ2-6 | few | TRBV19 | TGTGCCAGTAAGCAGCAGGGTGCTGGAGGGGCCAACGTCCTGACTTTC | CASKQQGAGGANVLTF
- | TRBJ2-5 | once | TRBV5-1 | TGCGCCAGCGGCGGACAGGTGGGGGGAGAGACCCAGTACTTC | CASGGQVGGETQYF
TRBD2 | TRBJ2-1 | once | TRBV29-1 | TGCAGCGTTGAGGCTAGCGGGAGCTACAATGAGCAGTTCTTC | CSVEASGSYNEQFF
- | TRBJ2-7 | - | TRBV30 | TGTGCCTGGAGTGTAGACAGCCCGGGCGAGCAGTACTTC | CAWSVDSPGEQYF
- | TRBJ1-2 | - | TRBV6-5 | TGTGCCAGCAGTTATGCGGGGGAGGGGGGCTACACCTTC | CASSYAGEGGYTF
TRBD2 | TRBJ2-3 | - | TRBV24-1 | TGTGCCACCAGTGGAAAGCGGGGGGGCCGTTGGAGCACAGATACGCAGTATTTT | CATSGKRGGRWSTDTQYF
- | TRBJ2-3 | - | TRBV11-3 | TGTGCCAGCAGCTTTAGCGGAGTTAGCACAGATACGCAGTATTTT | CASSFSGVSTDTQYF
TRBD2 | TRBJ2-1 | once | TRBV15 | TGTGCCACCAGCAGGCGCGGGGGGGCGGATGAGCAGTTCTTC | CATSRRGGADEQFF
TRBD1 | TRBJ1-2 | - | TRBV15 | TGTGCCACCAGCAGGGAAACAGGGGATCCCATCTATGGCTACACCTTC | CATSRETGDPIYGYTF
- | TRBJ2-7 | - | TRBV7-2 | TGTGCCAGCAGCTCTCGGGACAAATACGAGCAGTACTTC | CASSSRDKYEQYF
- | TRBJ2-1 | - | TRBV11-2 | TGTGCCAGCAGCTTCGAAAGCGGGCGGCAGAGCTCCTACAATGAGCAGTTCTTC | CASSFESGRQSSYNEQFF
- | TRBJ1-5 | - | TRBV2 | TGTGCCAGCAGTTGGGGCAGGCTCGCTAATCAGCCCCAGCATTTT | CASSWGRLANQPQHF
- | TRBJ2-1 | once | TRBV4-2 | TGTGCCAGCAGCCAACGAGGGAAACAGAGCTCCTACAATGAGCAGTTCTTC | CASSQRGKQSSYNEQFF
TRBD1 | TRBJ1-1 | - | TRBV7-2 | TGTGCCAGCAGCTTATCTGGGACAGGGGGCTATATGAGCACTGAAGCTTTCTTT | CASSLSGTGGYMSTEAFF
- | TRBJ1-2 | - | TRBV28 | TGTGCCAGCACCGCGGTGCGCGTCTATGGCTACACCTTC | CASTAVRVYGYTF
- | TRBJ2-5 | once | TRBV5-1 | TGCGCCAGCAGCGGGACTGGCGGGGTTCGACAAGAGACCCAGTACTTC | CASSGTGGVRQETQYF
- | TRBJ2-5 | once | TRBV29-1 | TGCAGCGTTGGGGCCCAGGGGCAGCAGACCCAGTACTTC | CSVGAQGQQTQYF